The 20 T cell receptor beta chains below were found in one sample sequenced in a study of T-cell memory formation after mild COVID-19. TCRdb used MiXCR to reprocess the 5' RACE reads, holding one entry per CDR3 protein. The table includes hundreds of thousands of distinct CDR3 sequences, roughly 18% detected once. Sequenced input: PBMCs or a T cell subset sorted from them (not recorded which). All receptors derive from an adult woman who had mild COVID-19 (a few samples of this study predate the infection). Cell type and time point are not known.

This clonotype showed up many times. The V gene is TRBV6-5, the J gene TRBJ1-3; 7 positions match TRBD1. V trimming: 5 bases; J trimming: 4 bases; junction bases outside the gene matches: 8. The V gene's germline CDR1 is MNHEY and CDR2 SVGAGI. CDR3 length: 15 residues. Written as DNA, the CDR3 is TGTGCCAGCAGTCGCACGACAGGGTTCGGAAACACCATATATTTT. This codes for CASSRTTGFGNTIYF.

This chain uses TRBV5-1 with TRBJ1-1, with a weak D call TRBD1 (5 bases). Germline V gene data show CDR1 as SGHRS and CDR2 as YFSETQ. The V gene lost 4 bases and the J gene lost 1 base, with 11 bases spanning the gap. The CDR3 is made up of 14 amino acids. The CDR3 coding sequence is TGCGCCAGCAGCCCGACAGTTACGAACACTGAAGCTTTCTTT. This encodes CASSPTVTNTEAFF.

This chain connects TRBV11-2 to TRBJ1-1; 8 nucleotides align to TRBD1. Germline-derived CDR1 and CDR2 are SGHAT and FQNNGV. The CDR3 consists of 16 residues. The J segment lost 2 bases and the V segment lost 6 bases, leaving 11 bases of the junction unmatched. The CDR3 region is CASRTTGGRGNTEAFF. The CDR3 nucleotides read TGTGCCAGCAGAACAACAGGGGGGAGAGGCAACACTGAAGCTTTCTTT.

This clonotype was counted ten times or more. The chain combines TRBV5-1 with TRBJ2-1, with 7 bases identical to TRBD2. The ends lost 2 bases at V and 7 bases at J; junction bases unmatched: 6. Germline values: CDR1 SGHRS, CDR2 YFSETQ. The CDR3 is made up of 14 amino acids. DNA for the CDR3: TGCGCCAGCAGCTTCTCGGGGGGAACTAATGAGCAGTTCTTC. It is translated as CASSFSGGTNEQFF.

This clonotype was observed a handful of times. The V and J genes are TRBV7-2 and TRBJ2-1; 12 nucleotides line up with TRBD2. Germline CDR1 is SGHTA and CDR2 is FQGNSA. Unmatched junction bases numbered 7, after V lost 6 bases and J lost 7 bases. The CDR3 totals 15 residues. This chain's CDR3 is CASRVLAGGQNEQFF. The CDR3 nucleotides are TGTGCCAGCAGGGTTCTAGCGGGGGGGCAGAATGAGCAGTTCTTC.

The rearrangement joins TRBV30 to TRBJ2-3; 7 nucleotides match TRBD1. This CDR3 spans 14 amino acids. V shed 5 bases, J shed 0 bases, and the junction held 5 bases outside the gene matches. Looked up from germline, CDR1 is GTSNPN and CDR2 is SVGIG (reference sequence). Here the CDR3 reads CAWGGQSSTDTQYF. CDR3 bases: TGTGCCTGGGGGGGACAGAGTAGCACAGATACGCAGTATTTT.

This clonotype was found many times. The V gene is TRBV12-3 or TRBV12-4, the J gene TRBJ2-5; 8 bases agree with TRBD2. V shed 6 bases, J shed 5 bases, and the junction held 8 bases outside the gene matches. The CDR3 runs to 14 residues. CDR3 residues: CASSYQTSVETQYF. CDR3 sequence (DNA): TGTGCCAGCAGCTACCAGACTAGCGTGGAGACCCAGTACTTC.

This clonotype has just a few counts. The chain combines TRBV14 with TRBJ2-3; a weak D match, TRBD1 (5 bases). This CDR3 is 17 amino acids long. The V and J ends lost 1 base and 0 bases respectively, with 14 bases between them. Germline-derived CDR1 and CDR2 are SGHDN and FVKESK. Here the CDR3 DNA reads TGTGCCAGCAGCCAAGGCCAGGGTGGGATTAGCACAGATACGCAGTATTTT. It yields the protein CASSQGQGGISTDTQYF.

The J gene is TRBJ2-5, the V gene TRBV12-3 or TRBV12-4, with D tentatively TRBD1 or TRBD2 (5 bases each). The CDR3 runs 13 residues. V lost 8 bases, J lost 9 bases, and 19 bases lay in between. The CDR3 nucleotides read TGTGCCAGCGGGACCGAGATTTTTCGGGCCCAGTACTTC. This codes for CASGTEIFRAQYF.

The rearrangement uses TRBV4-2 and TRBJ1-4; D is uncertain. The V end was cut by 1 base, the J end by 2 bases, with 2 bases between. CDR1 and CDR2 (germline): LGHNA, YNFKEQ. The CDR3 consists of 13 residues. The CDR3 nucleotides read TGTGCCAGCAGCCAAGGGACTAATGAAAAACTGTTTTTT. It yields the protein CASSQGTNEKLFF.

The rearrangement joins TRBV30 to TRBJ2-1; tentatively, D is TRBD2 (6 bases). The CDR3 loop spans 16 amino acids. V shed 5 bases and J shed 4 bases, with 21 bases lying between them. The germline V gene has CDR1 GTSNPN and CDR2 SVGIG (reference sequence). CDR3 DNA: TGTGCCTGGGACGGGGGTTCCCTCGCGATTTACAATGAGCAGTTCTTC. It specifies CAWDGGSLAIYNEQFF.

This clonotype was counted only a few times. V and J are TRBV7-8 and TRBJ2-1; 12 positions agree with TRBD2. The CDR3 extends over 15 amino acids. Germline V CDR1 and CDR2: SGHVS, FQNEAQ. With 4 bases clipped from V and 7 bases from J, the junction kept 5 bases outside the gene matches. The CDR3 sequence is CASSSEGLAGNEQFF. The DNA of the CDR3 is TGTGCCAGCAGCTCAGAAGGACTAGCGGGGAATGAGCAGTTCTTC.

This chain uses TRBV12-3 or TRBV12-4 with TRBJ1-5; tentative D call: TRBD1 (6 bases). V was clipped by 5 bases and J by 2 bases, with 16 bases between them. The CDR3 consists of 16 residues. The DNA of the CDR3 is TGTGCCAGCAGTCCCCGGGGGGGGCGAGGCAATCAGCCCCAGCATTTT. It codes for CASSPRGGRGNQPQHF.

The V gene is TRBV2, the J gene TRBJ1-2, with 8 bases aligning to TRBD1. CDR1 and CDR2 from the germline V gene are SNHLY and FYNNEI. Trimming cost V 6 bases and J 7 bases; bases outside gene matches: 4. CDR3 length: 12 residues. CDR3 sequence: CASRPTGAGYTF. CDR3 in DNA: TGTGCCAGCAGACCGACAGGGGCTGGCTACACCTTC.

This clonotype was seen at least ten times. The J gene is TRBJ2-1, the V gene TRBV7-3; D not resolved. This CDR3 spans 13 amino acids. V was pared by 3 bases and J by 4 bases, with 7 bases between. The germline V gene encodes CDR1 SGHTA and CDR2 FQGTGA. The CDR3 DNA reads as TGTGCCAGCAGCTTGGCGGTGTACAATGAGCAGTTCTTC. As protein: CASSLAVYNEQFF.

This rearrangement joins TRBV12-3 or TRBV12-4 to TRBJ2-1; D unclear. This CDR3 has 14 residues. The V gene lost 2 bases and the J gene lost 5 bases, with 10 bases spanning the gap. The CDR3 DNA follows: TGTGCCAGCAGTTTATCCCTCGGAGACAATGAGCAGTTCTTC. Amino acids: CASSLSLGDNEQFF.

The V call is TRBV5-6, the J call TRBJ1-2; TRBD1 agrees at 7 bases. Per the germline V gene, CDR1 is SGHDT and CDR2 is YYEEEE. V dropped 4 bases and J dropped 4; count of bases not matched to a gene: 10. The length of the CDR3 is 15 residues. CDR3 in DNA: TGTGCCAGCAGCCCCAGGACAGGATTAAGCTATGGCTACACCTTC. Its translation: CASSPRTGLSYGYTF.

The CDR3 DNA reads TGTGCCAGCAGCCCTCGGGACAGGGGGCGTTTCACAGATACGCAGTATTTT. Its translation is CASSPRDRGRFTDTQYF. This chain connects TRBV7-3 to TRBJ2-3, with 12 positions matching TRBD1. The CDR3 sequence is 17 residues long. V lost 5 bases to trimming and J lost 2 bases; unmatched junction nucleotides: 8. Germline V gene sequence: CDR1 SGHTA, CDR2 FQGTGA.

V gene TRBV30 combines with J gene TRBJ2-1, with 7 bases identical to TRBD1. In germline, CDR1 is GTSNPN, CDR2 SVGIG (reference sequence). V was pared by 3 bases and J by 0 bases, with 5 bases of the junction left unmatched. This CDR3 is built from 15 residues. The CDR3 protein is CAWSRTGSSYNEQFF. DNA for the CDR3: TGTGCCTGGAGCCGGACAGGCAGCTCCTACAATGAGCAGTTCTTC.

The chain combines TRBV6-1 with TRBJ2-1; 7 nucleotides match TRBD1. This CDR3 region has 14 residues. The germline V gene has CDR1 MNHNS and CDR2 SASEGT. J lost 7 bases, V lost 5 bases, and 8 bases had no gene match. This CDR3 reads CASSTGTVGNEQFF. CDR3 coding DNA: TGTGCCAGCAGTACTGGGACAGTGGGGAATGAGCAGTTCTTC.